This T cell receptor beta chain was sequenced in a study of T cell clonality in common variable immunodeficiency. Blood samples were heparinized, about 4.5 to 9 ml per donor. This table comes from immunoSEQ multiplex PCR, and its TCRdb copy is limited to in-frame clones, with some not included. The sample shows about 33,000 clones, none of them appearing just once. Findings and limits, study-wide: Links between repertoire features and CVID complications were heterogeneity-limited. CVID subjects shared fewer TCRbeta clones than healthy controls did. Fewer deletions and N-nucleotide insertions were reportedly seen in common variable immunodeficiency TCR beta sequences.

This clone was seen only a few times. Its antigen is currently unknown. Read sequence stops 3 residues before the CDR3 end, and the germline J gene provides the missing end. Looked up from germline, CDR1 is MNHNS and CDR2 is SASEGT. This CDR3 contains 12 residues. The chain joins TRBV6-1 to TRBJ1-6; D is uncertain. The clonotype originates from a human donor with common variable immunodeficiency. Material: peripheral blood mononuclear cells. CDR3 DNA (partial): TGTGCCAGCAGTGACCCGGGTAGGCCC. Amino acids: CASSDPGRP. The CDR3 in its entirety is CASSDPGRPLHF.